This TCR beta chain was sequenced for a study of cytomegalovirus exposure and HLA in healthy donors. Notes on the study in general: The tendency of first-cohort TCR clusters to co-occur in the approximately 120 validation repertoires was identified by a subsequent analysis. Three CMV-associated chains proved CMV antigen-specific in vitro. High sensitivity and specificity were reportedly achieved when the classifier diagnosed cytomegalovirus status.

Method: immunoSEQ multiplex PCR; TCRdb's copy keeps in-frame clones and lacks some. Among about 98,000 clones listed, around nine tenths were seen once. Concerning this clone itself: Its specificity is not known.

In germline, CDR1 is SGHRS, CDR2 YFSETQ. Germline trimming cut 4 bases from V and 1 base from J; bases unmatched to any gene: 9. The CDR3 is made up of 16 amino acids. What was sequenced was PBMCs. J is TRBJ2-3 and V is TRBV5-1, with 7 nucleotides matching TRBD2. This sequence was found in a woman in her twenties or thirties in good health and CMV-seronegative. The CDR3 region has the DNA TGCGCCAGCAGCCCTCCCGGTCGGGGGGGCACAGATACGCAGTATTTT. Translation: CASSPPGRGGTDTQYF.